These 26 T cell receptor beta chains share one sample of origin, sequenced in a study of T-cell reconstitution after alpha-beta-depleted transplantation in children (dated by TCRdb to 2016 to 2017). Library prep was done by PCR. The instrument was an Illumina HiSeq 2500. To normalize quantification of the TCRbeta repertoire, the TCR libraries were built with molecular barcoding that relied on unique molecular identifiers. In TCRdb, the public reads were trimmed at Q25 with fastp and aligned with MiXCR, with productive beta chains retained. Duplicate CDR3 protein sequences are folded into a single record with the most common DNA and genes. A total of about 540,000 distinct CDR3 sequences appear in this sample, around 20% of them only once. The ten largest clones represent 2.5% to 4% of the sample. This specimen consisted of PBMCs from the stem cell graft donor, obtained from the stem cell graft. The receptors here all came from a human donor who donated a stem cell graft to a child with acute lymphoblastic leukemia.

The table lists this clonotype with many counts. The gene calls are TRBV10-3 and TRBJ1-2; TRBD1 matches 7 bases. The junction had 12 bases not matched to a gene; V was cut back by 5 bases and J by 6 bases. Germline V gene sequence: CDR1 ENHRY, CDR2 SYGVKD. The CDR3 spans 15 residues. This chain's CDR3 is CAISTAGTAGDGYTF. As DNA, the CDR3 is TGTGCCATCAGTACTGCCGGGACAGCCGGGGATGGCTACACCTTC.

The V call is TRBV15, the J call TRBJ1-5, with D possibly being TRBD1 (6 bases). Between the trimmed V and J ends, which lost 5 bases and 2 bases, there was a span of 19 bases. The CDR3 sequence is 17 residues long. From germline, CDR1 is LNHNV and CDR2 YYDKDF (reference sequence). The CDR3 bases are TGTGCCACCAGCGGGCGGGGGGGCCTTCGAGGCAATCAGCCCCAGCATTTT. Its translation is CATSGRGGLRGNQPQHF.

The CDR3 reads CASSQLTSGAAYEQYF. The CDR3 nucleotides read TGCGCCAGCAGCCAATTGACCAGCGGGGCGGCCTACGAGCAGTACTTC. The chain employs TRBV4-1 and TRBJ2-7, with 7 bases that match TRBD2. This CDR3 has 16 amino acids. V was clipped by 2 bases and J by 2 bases; unmatched bases: 9. Germline V CDR1 and CDR2: MGHRA, YSYEKL.

This clonotype showed up many times. The DNA of the CDR3 is TGTGCCAGCAGCCCCTGGGACAATGAGCAGTTCTTC. Translated, it gives CASSPWDNEQFF. The chain recombines TRBV7-9 with TRBJ2-1; D is uncertain. This CDR3 region has 12 residues. V dropped 5 bases and J dropped 5 bases, with 7 bases sitting between them. Looked up from germline, CDR1 is SEHNR and CDR2 is FQNEAQ (reference sequence). Full variable domain (rest looked up from reference TRBV7-9 and TRBJ2-1): DTGVSQNPRHKITKRGQNVTFRCDPISEHNRLYWYRQTLGQGPEFLTYFQNEAQLEKSRLLSDRFSAERPKGSFSTLEIQRTEQGDSAMYLCASSPWDNEQFFGPGTRLTVL.

The chain combines TRBV12-3 or TRBV12-4 with TRBJ2-5; weak D call: TRBD1 (5 bases). The V gene lost 7 bases and the J gene lost 4 bases, with 13 bases spanning the gap. This CDR3 is 13 amino acids long. For the CDR3, the DNA is TGTGCCAGCACCCAGGGTTTGGGAGAGACCCAGTACTTC. Its translation is CASTQGLGETQYF.

This rearrangement joins TRBV5-4 to TRBJ2-1; tentatively, D is TRBD1 or TRBD2 (5 bases each). CDR3 length equals 19 residues. Per the germline V gene, CDR1 is SGHNT and CDR2 is YYREEE (reference sequence). Trimming removed 3 bases at V and 0 bases at J, with 22 bases between. The CDR3 DNA is TGTGCCAGCAGCTCCCACCTTGTGGGACCTCCGACCTCCTACAATGAGCAGTTCTTC. This codes for CASSSHLVGPPTSYNEQFF.

V gene TRBV15 combines with J gene TRBJ1-2; 9 nucleotides agree with TRBD1. Germline V gene lookup returns CDR1 LNHNV and CDR2 YYDKDF (reference sequence). The CDR3 contains 14 residues. V was clipped by 5 bases and J by 6 bases; unmatched bases: 7. The chain's CDR3 is CATSGTTGGDGYTF. As DNA, the CDR3 is TGTGCCACCAGCGGAACCACAGGGGGCGATGGCTACACCTTC.

In its sample, this clonotype was seen a few times. This rearrangement joins TRBV7-8 to TRBJ2-7, with TRBD2 identical over 12 bases. V lost 2 bases to trimming and J lost 3 bases; unmatched junction nucleotides: 14. Germline values: CDR1 SGHVS, CDR2 FQNEAQ. The CDR3 extends over 19 amino acids. CDR3 residues: CASSLYRLAGGPRGYEQYF. The CDR3, as DNA: TGTGCCAGCAGCTTATATCGGCTAGCGGGAGGGCCCAGGGGCTACGAGCAGTACTTC.

This clonotype was seen more than once but under ten times. V is TRBV7-9 and J is TRBJ2-3; no clear D. With 7 bases removed from V and 4 bases from J, the gap between germline ends came to 0 bases. This CDR3 comprises 9 residues. Germline CDR1 and CDR2: SEHNR and FQNEAQ (reference sequence). CDR3 sequence: CASTDTQYF. The CDR3 DNA reads TGTGCCAGCACAGATACGCAGTATTTT.

The sample holds a few counts of this clonotype. This chain links TRBV9 with TRBJ2-7; TRBD2 agrees at 11 bases. The V gene end was trimmed by 2 bases and the J gene end by 1 base; junction bases not matched to a gene: 2. Germline loops: CDR1 SGDLS, CDR2 YYNGEE. This CDR3 is 15 amino acids long. The CDR3 sequence is CASSVLAGGSYEQYF. The CDR3 DNA is TGTGCCAGCAGCGTGCTAGCGGGAGGTTCCTACGAGCAGTACTTC.

This clonotype was seen a handful of times. The V and J genes are TRBV29-1 and TRBJ1-1; D gene ambiguous. Trimming shortened V by 6 bases and J by 5 bases, and 19 bases separated the two germline ends. This CDR3 contains 14 residues. Germline CDR1 reads SQVTM; CDR2 reads ANQGSEA. The CDR3 region is CSVPSEVVGTEAFF. Here the CDR3 DNA reads TGCAGCGTCCCCTCCGAGGTAGTGGGGACTGAAGCTTTCTTT. The variable domain in full, with the rest retrieved from reference TRBV29-1 and TRBJ1-1, is SAVISQKPSRDICQRGTSLTIQCQVDSQVTMMFWYRQQPGQSLTLIATANQGSEATYESGFVIDKFPISRPNLTFSTLTVSNMSPEDSSIYLCSVPSEVVGTEAFFGQGTRLTVV.

This clonotype showed up just a few times. The junction departs from germline at one end; a sequencing error may be responsible. The genes are TRBV6-5 and TRBJ2-7; D uncertain. The CDR3 has 15 residues. Germline CDR1 is MNHEY and CDR2 is SVGAGI. The chain's CDR3 is CASRYLGTGSYEQYF. CDR3 DNA: TGTGCCAGCAGATACTTAGGAACCGGCAGCTACGAGCAGTACTTC.

The rearrangement joins TRBV12-3 or TRBV12-4 to TRBJ2-7; 7 nucleotides match TRBD1. V was pared by 2 bases and J by 3 bases, with 7 bases of the junction left unmatched. The CDR3 is made up of 15 amino acids. The CDR3 protein is CASSLTGVAVYEQYF. The DNA of the CDR3 is TGTGCCAGCAGTTTAACAGGGGTGGCAGTCTACGAGCAGTACTTC.

The rearrangement links TRBV15 to TRBJ2-3; D not certain. The length of the CDR3 is 13 residues. V was cut by 2 bases and J by 0 bases, with 3 bases left in between. CDR1 is LNHNV and CDR2 is YYDKDF in the germline V gene (reference sequence). The CDR3 loop reads CATSRPSTDTQYF. For the CDR3, the DNA is TGTGCCACCAGCAGACCGAGCACAGATACGCAGTATTTT.

The chain recombines TRBV20-1 with TRBJ1-4; 7 bases are a match to TRBD1. The CDR3 covers 16 residues. V lost 5 bases, J lost 2 bases, and 11 bases stayed unmatched. Germline CDR1 DFQATT, CDR2 SNEGSKA (reference sequence). In nucleotides, the CDR3 is TGCAGTGCTGGGCCACAAACAGGGGCGACTAATGAAAAACTGTTTTTT. Translated, it gives CSAGPQTGATNEKLFF.

V and J are TRBV6-2 or TRBV6-3 and TRBJ1-2; a weak D match, TRBD1 (6 bases). Germline CDR1 and CDR2: MNHEY and SVGEGT. The CDR3 spans 18 residues. Trimming removed 2 bases from V and 6 bases from J, with 25 bases in between. The CDR3 region has the DNA TGTGCCAGCAGTTACCCCGCGATTTTCGGGGGGCAGGAACATGGCTACACCTTC. Translated, it gives CASSYPAIFGGQEHGYTF.

This chain uses TRBV5-1 with TRBJ2-7; 15 bases match TRBD2. Germline assignment: CDR1 SGHRS and CDR2 YFSETQ. V lost 0 bases, J lost 2 bases, and 6 bases stayed unmatched. There are 18 residues in the CDR3. Here the CDR3 DNA reads TGCGCCAGCAGCTTGGGGGGACTAGCGGGAGGCACTACCTACGAGCAGTACTTC. Translated, it gives CASSLGGLAGGTTYEQYF.

This sequence joins TRBV24-1 and TRBJ1-1; tentative D call: TRBD1 (5 bases). Germline CDR1 reads KGHDR; CDR2 reads SFDVKD. CDR3 length: 14 residues. V was shortened by 12 bases and J by 1 base, with 17 bases between the two germline ends. In nucleotides, the CDR3 is TGTGCCGACCGGGGCCAAGAAAAGAACACTGAAGCTTTCTTT. Protein: CADRGQEKNTEAFF.

The CDR3 is CASSSTGPREAFF. In DNA, the CDR3 is TGTGCCAGCAGTTCCACAGGCCCTAGAGAAGCTTTCTTT. The gene calls are TRBV3-1 and TRBJ1-1, with D possibly being TRBD1 (5 bases). Germline CDR1 is LGHDT and CDR2 is YNNKEL (reference sequence). Trimming cost V 6 bases and J 8 bases, with 16 bases left between them. The CDR3 extends over 13 amino acids. Full variable domain (rest looked up from reference TRBV3-1 and TRBJ1-1): DTAVSQTPKYLVTQMGNDKSIKCEQNLGHDTMYWYKQDSKKFLKIMFSYNNKELIINETVPNRFSPKSPDKAHLNLHINSLELGDSAVYFCASSSTGPREAFFGQGTRLTVV.

J is TRBJ2-1 and V is TRBV27, with 13 bases aligning to TRBD2. The CDR3 totals 15 residues. Germline-derived CDR1 and CDR2 are MNHEY and SMNVEV (reference sequence). Trimming took 7 bases from V and 5 from J; bases not matched to a gene: 5. CDR3: CASNIGLAGDNEQFF. In DNA form, the CDR3 reads TGTGCCAGCAACATCGGACTAGCGGGGGACAATGAGCAGTTCTTC.

The CDR3 here is CASSLSGLAGPKTQYF. CDR3 coding DNA: TGCGCCAGCAGCTTATCAGGACTAGCGGGACCGAAGACCCAGTACTTC. This chain connects TRBV5-1 to TRBJ2-5; 12 nucleotides align to TRBD2. CDR1 and CDR2 from the germline V gene are SGHRS and YFSETQ. V lost 2 bases to trimming and J lost 6 bases; unmatched junction nucleotides: 8. The length of the CDR3 is 16 residues.

This clonotype has only a few counts. The genes are TRBV20-1 and TRBJ1-2; no clear D gene. V was trimmed by 5 bases and J by 5 bases, leaving 9 bases between them. Germline CDR1 is DFQATT and CDR2 is SNEGSKA (reference sequence). This CDR3 has 11 amino acids. The DNA of the CDR3 is TGCAGTGCTGTAGACCTTTATGGCTACACCTTC. This gives the protein CSAVDLYGYTF.

This clonotype was counted a few times. The chain carries TRBV4-1 and TRBJ2-7; D possibly matches TRBD1 or TRBD2 (5 bases each). From germline, CDR1 is MGHRA and CDR2 YSYEKL. V lost 0 bases to trimming and J lost 5 bases, with 14 bases between them. This CDR3 comprises 15 residues. The CDR3 sequence is CASSQEGTGANEQYF. CDR3 sequence (DNA): TGCGCCAGCAGCCAAGAGGGCACCGGGGCCAACGAGCAGTACTTC.

The J gene is TRBJ2-1, the V gene TRBV3-1, with no clear D. The CDR3 spans 13 residues. V lost 3 bases and J lost 8, with 11 bases in between. Germline lookup yields CDR1 LGHDT and CDR2 YNNKEL (reference sequence). CDR3 loop: CASSHPLGHEQFF. The DNA for the CDR3 is TGTGCCAGCAGCCACCCTCTAGGGCATGAGCAGTTCTTC.

This clonotype has a handful of counts. The V and J genes are TRBV12-3 or TRBV12-4 and TRBJ2-3; TRBD2 matches at 7 bases. This CDR3 region has 17 residues. Unmatched junction bases numbered 12, after V lost 6 bases and J lost 0 bases. CDR3 nucleotides: TGTGCCAGCAGCCACCCGGCGGGAGCGGCTAGCACAGATACGCAGTATTTT. It yields the protein CASSHPAGAASTDTQYF.

This clonotype was seen only a few times. The chain recombines TRBV11-2 with TRBJ2-1; TRBD1 matches 10 bases. This CDR3 comprises 17 residues. CDR1 SGHAT and CDR2 FQNNGV come from the germline V gene. Trimming removed 1 base from V and 6 bases from J; junction bases left unmatched: 9. The CDR3 sequence: CASSLVTGQGLSNEQFF. The DNA of the CDR3 is TGTGCCAGCAGCTTAGTGACGGGACAGGGGCTATCCAATGAGCAGTTCTTC.